These 22 T cell receptor beta chains originate from one sample sequenced in a study of blood T cell repertoires in COVID-19. The data were produced by immunoSEQ multiplex PCR, yet TCRdb's version contains in-frame clones alone and is incomplete. The table lists 60,000 to 70,000 clones, around 86% of them singletons. The sample was peripheral blood. The receptors derive from a man in his forties or fifties with COVID-19, enrolled during active disease.

The V call is TRBV27, the J call TRBJ2-2; TRBD1 agrees at 8 bases. The junction had 6 bases not matched to a gene; V was cut back by 4 bases and J by 5 bases. Germline assignment: CDR1 MNHEY and CDR2 SMNVEV (reference sequence). This CDR3 is built from 15 residues. CDR3 amino acids: CASSSDRGETGELFF. For the CDR3, the DNA is TGTGCCAGCAGTTCCGACAGGGGTGAGACCGGGGAGCTGTTTTTT.

In this sample, this clone turned up once. The chain employs TRBV3-1 (or the pseudogene TRBV3-2) and TRBJ2-3; the match to TRBD2 covers 10 bases. Germline CDR1 LGHDT, CDR2 YNNKEL (reference sequence). The CDR3 consists of 16 residues. V shed 4 bases and J 0 bases; nucleotides not matched to a gene: 4. The CDR3 region has the DNA TGTGCCAGCAGCCTAGGACTAGCGGCTAGCACAGATACGCAGTATTTT. It specifies CASSLGLAASTDTQYF.

This clone was detected only once. V usage is TRBV27 and J usage is TRBJ1-6, with D possibly matching TRBD1 (5 bases). The V and J ends lost 0 bases and 10 bases respectively, with 7 bases between them. The germline V gene encodes CDR1 MNHEY and CDR2 SMNVEV (reference sequence). This CDR3 comprises 13 residues. The CDR3: CASSLSGLSPLHF. For the CDR3, the DNA is TGTGCCAGCAGTTTATCGGGACTGTCACCCCTCCACTTT.

This sequence joins TRBV3-1 (or the pseudogene TRBV3-2) and TRBJ1-5; 12 positions agree with TRBD1. There are 15 residues in the CDR3. CDR1 LGHDT and CDR2 YNNKEL come from the germline V gene (reference sequence). V lost 4 bases, J lost 4 bases, and 2 bases stayed unmatched. This CDR3 is CASSPGQGANQPQHF. CDR3 sequence (DNA): TGTGCCAGCAGCCCGGGACAGGGGGCAAATCAGCCCCAGCATTTT.

J is TRBJ2-7 and V is TRBV28; the match to TRBD1 covers 9 bases. V was clipped by 5 bases and J by 5 bases; unmatched bases: 10. Germline V gene data show CDR1 as MDHEN and CDR2 as SYDVKM. The length of the CDR3 is 15 residues. CDR3 bases: TGTGCCAGCAGTGTACAACAGGGGGCGTCTGACGAGCAGTACTTC. It is translated as CASSVQQGASDEQYF.

This chain connects TRBV6-5 to TRBJ1-2; the D gene is possibly TRBD1 (5 bases). Germline values: CDR1 MNHEY, CDR2 SVGAGI. The CDR3 covers 14 residues. Trimming took 6 bases from V and 6 from J, leaving 17 bases between them. The CDR3 nucleotides read TGTGCCAGCAGCACGGCGGGGGGTCTTAATGGCTACACCTTC. Translating gives CASSTAGGLNGYTF.

This clone was counted once. The rearrangement uses TRBV27 and TRBJ2-5; tentatively, D is TRBD2 (6 bases). The V and J ends lost 4 bases and 5 bases respectively, with 14 bases between them. The CDR3 is 14 amino acids. Germline lookup yields CDR1 MNHEY and CDR2 SMNVEV (reference sequence). The CDR3 is CASSYSTSLETQYF. In DNA, the CDR3 is TGTGCCAGCAGTTACTCAACTAGCTTGGAGACCCAGTACTTC.

V gene TRBV28 combines with J gene TRBJ2-2, with a possible D match to TRBD1 (6 bases). Trimming shortened V by 7 bases and J by 6 bases, and 21 bases separated the two germline ends. Germline V CDR1 and CDR2: MDHEN, SYDVKM. This CDR3 is built from 16 residues. The CDR3 DNA sequence: TGTGCCAGCAAGACAGGAATGTTGGTGAGGGCCGGGGAGCTGTTTTTT. Amino acid sequence: CASKTGMLVRAGELFF.

V is TRBV2 and J is TRBJ2-2, with TRBD1 as a possible D gene (6 bases). Germline V CDR1 and CDR2: SNHLY, FYNNEI. Trimming removed 4 bases from V and 1 base from J, with 10 bases in between. This CDR3 spans 15 amino acids. The CDR3 sequence: CASSVGRGNTGELFF. The CDR3 DNA sequence: TGTGCCAGCAGTGTTGGCAGGGGGAACACCGGGGAGCTGTTTTTT.

The V gene is TRBV28, the J gene TRBJ1-5, with D unclear. V was cut by 7 bases and J by 1 base, with 11 bases left in between. Germline assignment: CDR1 MDHEN and CDR2 SYDVKM. The CDR3 is made up of 14 amino acids. Here the CDR3 DNA reads TGTGCCAGCACGGGAGGGAACAGCAATCAGCCCCAGCATTTT. It specifies CASTGGNSNQPQHF.

V usage is TRBV4-2 and J usage is TRBJ2-1; TRBD2 is a possible D gene (6 bases). Trimming shortened V by 1 base and J by 6 bases, and 13 bases separated the two germline ends. Germline lookup yields CDR1 LGHNA and CDR2 YNFKEQ. The CDR3 covers 15 residues. DNA for the CDR3: TGTGCCAGCAGCCAAGCGACGGGGGTGGGCAATGAGCAGTTCTTC. Amino acid sequence: CASSQATGVGNEQFF.

The V gene is TRBV2, the J gene TRBJ1-4; 10 positions match TRBD1. V was clipped by 7 bases and J by 8 bases; unmatched bases: 4. Germline-derived CDR1 and CDR2 are SNHLY and FYNNEI. The CDR3 is made up of 13 amino acids. In DNA, the CDR3 is TGTGCCAGCACCGGGACAGGGGCCGAAAAACTGTTTTTT. Residues: CASTGTGAEKLFF.

The chain recombines TRBV18 with TRBJ1-5, with D perhaps TRBD1 (6 bases). The V end was cut by 5 bases, the J end by 5 bases, with 16 bases between. This CDR3 has 15 amino acids. Germline lookup yields CDR1 KGHSH and CDR2 LQKENI. CDR3 in amino acids: CASSNLQGVDQPQHF. CDR3 sequence (DNA): TGTGCCAGCTCAAATCTACAGGGTGTGGATCAGCCCCAGCATTTT.

The J gene is TRBJ2-7, the V gene TRBV10-2; D perhaps matches TRBD2 (5 bases). This CDR3 spans 11 amino acids. Germline V gene data show CDR1 as WSHSY and CDR2 as SAAADI. V was trimmed by 3 bases and J by 7 bases, leaving 7 bases between them. The CDR3 sequence: CASSDAGEQYF. The CDR3 nucleotides are TGCGCCAGCAGTGATGCGGGTGAGCAGTACTTC.

DNA of the CDR3: TGTGCCAGCTCACCTTGGCGGAGCTACGAGCAGTACTTC. It yields the protein CASSPWRSYEQYF. The chain couples TRBV18 to TRBJ2-7; D gene ambiguous. Trimming removed 3 bases at V and 3 bases at J, with 9 bases between. Germline V gene data show CDR1 as KGHSH and CDR2 as LQKENI. The CDR3 is 13 residues long. The variable domain in full, with the rest retrieved from reference TRBV18 and TRBJ2-7, is NAGVMQNPRHLVRRRGQEARLRCSPMKGHSHVYWYRQLPEEGLKFMVYLQKENIIDESGMPKERFSAEFPKEGPSILRIQQVVRGDSAAYFCASSPWRSYEQYFGPGTRLTVT.

The rearrangement links TRBV19 to TRBJ1-5; 8 positions match TRBD1. The CDR3 has 14 residues. The germline V gene has CDR1 LNHDA and CDR2 SQIVND (reference sequence). The V and J ends lost 4 bases and 2 bases, in that order; junction bases with no gene match: 1. CDR3 sequence: CASSTTGGNQPQHF. The DNA of the CDR3 is TGTGCCAGTAGTACGACAGGGGGCAATCAGCCCCAGCATTTT. Together with reference TRBV19 and TRBJ1-5, the CDR3 gives the full variable domain: DGGITQSPKYLFRKEGQNVTLSCEQNLNHDAMYWYRQDPGQGLRLIYYSQIVNDFQKGDIAEGYSVSREKKESFPLTVTSAQKNPTAFYLCASSTTGGNQPQHFGDGTRLSIL.

The J gene is TRBJ1-2, the V gene TRBV7-3; TRBD1 is a possible D gene (5 bases). The V end was cut by 3 bases, the J end by 3 bases, with 14 bases between. Germline V CDR1 and CDR2: SGHTA, FQGTGA. This CDR3 spans 15 amino acids. The CDR3 DNA reads as TGTGCCAGCAGCTTTACCCGGCCAGGGCACTATGGCTACACCTTC. This codes for CASSFTRPGHYGYTF. The full variable domain, its missing parts supplied by reference TRBV7-3 and TRBJ1-2, is GAGVSQTPSNKVTEKGKYVELRCDPISGHTALYWYRQSLGQGPEFLIYFQGTGAADDSGLPNDRFFAVRPEGSVSTLKIQRTERGDSAVYLCASSFTRPGHYGYTFGSGTRLTVV.

The chain links TRBV2 to TRBJ2-7, with D possibly TRBD1 on 5 matching bases. This CDR3 contains 16 residues. Per the germline V gene, CDR1 is SNHLY and CDR2 is FYNNEI. Deletions cut 6 bases from V and 3 bases from J, with 21 bases between. The CDR3 is CASRTGQVGPNYEQYF. As DNA, the CDR3 is TGTGCCAGCAGGACCGGTCAGGTGGGGCCCAACTACGAGCAGTACTTC.

This chain links TRBV6-4 with TRBJ1-5; D gene unclear. This CDR3 has 16 residues. V was clipped by 0 bases and J by 0 bases, with 9 bases between them. Per germline, CDR1 MRHNA and CDR2 SNTAGT. CDR3 sequence reads: CASSDSTADSNQPQHF. CDR3 bases: TGTGCCAGCAGTGACTCTACAGCAGATAGCAATCAGCCCCAGCATTTT.

This clone was observed a few times. J is TRBJ1-3 and V is TRBV19, with 9 positions matching TRBD1. Unmatched junction bases numbered 15, after V lost 8 bases and J lost 4 bases. There are 17 residues in the CDR3. From germline, CDR1 is LNHDA and CDR2 SQIVND (reference sequence). The DNA for the CDR3 is TGTGCCAGTGGTTCCGGGACAGGGTCGATTGGAGGAAACACCATATATTTT. As protein: CASGSGTGSIGGNTIYF.

This rearrangement joins TRBV3-1 (or the pseudogene TRBV3-2) to TRBJ1-3; D not certain. The CDR3 totals 14 residues. Germline V gene sequence: CDR1 LGHDT, CDR2 YNNKEL (reference sequence). V lost 8 bases and J 2 bases, leaving 13 bases between the germline ends. The CDR3 loop is CASQNPGAGNTIYF. DNA for the CDR3: TGTGCCAGCCAGAATCCCGGGGCTGGAAACACCATATATTTT.

This chain connects TRBV5-5 to TRBJ1-3; 9 bases match TRBD1. V gave up 2 bases and J gave up 3 bases; unmatched junction bases: 6. The germline V gene encodes CDR1 SGHKS and CDR2 YYEKEE (reference sequence). The CDR3 has 16 residues. The CDR3 protein is CASSFQQGAVGNTIYF. In nucleotides, the CDR3 is TGTGCCAGCAGCTTCCAACAGGGGGCTGTTGGAAACACCATATATTTT.